The source of this TCR beta chain is a study of T-cell memory formation after mild COVID-19. TCRdb reanalysed the 5' RACE reads using MiXCR and keeps one entry per CDR3 protein. The data show some 450,000 distinct CDR3 sequences, about a sixth seen once. The CDR3 consists of 16 residues. This clonotype has just a few counts. The source material was PBMCs or a T cell subset sorted from them (not recorded which). This TCR came from a man aged 18 to 30 who had mild COVID-19 (a few samples of this study predate the infection). Cell type and time point are not known. This rearrangement joins TRBV21-1 to TRBJ2-5; TRBD1, the D gene given by the table, was not confirmed from the DNA. TRBV21-1 is described as a pseudogene. DNA of the CDR3: TGTGCCAGCAACTCAAGGACAGGGCTATCACAAGAGACCCAGTACTTC. Protein product: CASNSRTGLSQETQYF.